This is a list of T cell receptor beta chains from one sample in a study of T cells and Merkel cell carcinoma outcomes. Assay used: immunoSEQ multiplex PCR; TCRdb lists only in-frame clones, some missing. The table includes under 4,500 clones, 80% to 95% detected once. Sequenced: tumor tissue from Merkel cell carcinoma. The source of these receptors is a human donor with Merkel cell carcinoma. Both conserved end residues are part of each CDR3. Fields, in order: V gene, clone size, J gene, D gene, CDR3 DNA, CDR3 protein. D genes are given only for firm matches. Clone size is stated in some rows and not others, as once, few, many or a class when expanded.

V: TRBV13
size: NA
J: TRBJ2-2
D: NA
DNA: TGTGCCAGCAGCCCGTACGGCACCGGGGAGCTGTTTTTT
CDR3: CASSPYGTGELFF

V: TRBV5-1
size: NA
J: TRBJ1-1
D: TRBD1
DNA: TGCGCCAGCAGTAGGGACAGCGAGACTGAAGCTTTCTTT
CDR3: CASSRDSETEAFF

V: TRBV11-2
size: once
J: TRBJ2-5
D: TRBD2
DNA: TGTGCCAGCAGTCGTGCGGGACTAGCGGAAGAGACCCAGTACTTC
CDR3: CASSRAGLAEETQYF

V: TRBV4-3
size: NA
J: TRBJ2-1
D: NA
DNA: TGCGCCAGCAGCTTTAGCGTGTACAATGAGCAGTTCTTC
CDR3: CASSFSVYNEQFF

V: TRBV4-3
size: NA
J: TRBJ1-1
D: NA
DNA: TGCGCCAGCAGCCATTCCGGGACTGCGACCACTTTCTTT
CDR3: CASSHSGTATTFF

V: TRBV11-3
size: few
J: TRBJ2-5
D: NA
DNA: TGTGCCAGCAGCTTAGGGGGATTCCAAGAGACCCAGTACTTC
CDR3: CASSLGGFQETQYF

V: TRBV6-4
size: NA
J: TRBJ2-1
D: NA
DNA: TGTGCCAGCAGCCTCGTCGCCCTAGATTATGACTCCTACAATGAGCAGTTCTTC
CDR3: CASSLVALDYDSYNEQFF

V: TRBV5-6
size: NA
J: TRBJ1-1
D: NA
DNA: TGTGCCAGCAGGTTAACCCGAGTAAACACTGAAGCTTTCTTT
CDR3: CASRLTRVNTEAFF

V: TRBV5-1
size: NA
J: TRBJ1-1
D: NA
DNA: TGCGCCAGCAGCTTGACGGCAACGAGGACTGAAGCTTTCTTT
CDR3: CASSLTATRTEAFF

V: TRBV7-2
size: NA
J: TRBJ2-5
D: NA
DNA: TGTGCCAGCAGCATCAATCAGCCCCCCGGGGAGACCCAGTACTTC
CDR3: CASSINQPPGETQYF

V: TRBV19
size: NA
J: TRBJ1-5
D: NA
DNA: TGTGCCAGAACCACTCCGGGACTCTATAGCAATCAGCCCCAGCATTTT
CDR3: CARTTPGLYSNQPQHF

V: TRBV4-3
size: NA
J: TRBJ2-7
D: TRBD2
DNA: TGCGCCAGCAGCCAAGATGGTAGCGGGACATACGAGCAGTACTTC
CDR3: CASSQDGSGTYEQYF